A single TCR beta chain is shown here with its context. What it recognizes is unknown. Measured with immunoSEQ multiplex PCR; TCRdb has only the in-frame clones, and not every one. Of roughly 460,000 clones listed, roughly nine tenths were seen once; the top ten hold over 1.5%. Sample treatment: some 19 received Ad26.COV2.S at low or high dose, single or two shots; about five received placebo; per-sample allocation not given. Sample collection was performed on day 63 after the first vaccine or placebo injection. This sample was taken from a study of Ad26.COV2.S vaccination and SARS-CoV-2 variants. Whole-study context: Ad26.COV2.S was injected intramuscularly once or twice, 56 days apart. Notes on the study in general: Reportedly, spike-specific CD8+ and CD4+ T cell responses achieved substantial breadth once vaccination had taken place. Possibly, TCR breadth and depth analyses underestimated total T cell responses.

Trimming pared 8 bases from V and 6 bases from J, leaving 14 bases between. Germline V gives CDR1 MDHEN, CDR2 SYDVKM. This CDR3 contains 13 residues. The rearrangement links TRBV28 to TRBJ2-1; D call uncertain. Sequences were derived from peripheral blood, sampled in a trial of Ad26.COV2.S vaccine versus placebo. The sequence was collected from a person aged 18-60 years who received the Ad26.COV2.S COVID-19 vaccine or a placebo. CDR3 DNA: TGTGCCAGCGGATCGGGTAGCCCCAATGAGCAGTTCTTC. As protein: CASGSGSPNEQFF.